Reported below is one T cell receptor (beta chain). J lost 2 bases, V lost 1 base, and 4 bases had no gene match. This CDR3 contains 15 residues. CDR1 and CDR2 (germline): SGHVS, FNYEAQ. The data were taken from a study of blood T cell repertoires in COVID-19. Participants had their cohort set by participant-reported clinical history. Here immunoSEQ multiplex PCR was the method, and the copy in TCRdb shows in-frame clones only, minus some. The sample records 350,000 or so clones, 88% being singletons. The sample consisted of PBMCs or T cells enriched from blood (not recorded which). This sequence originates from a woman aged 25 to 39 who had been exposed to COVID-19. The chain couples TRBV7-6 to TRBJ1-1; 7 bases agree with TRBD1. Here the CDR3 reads CASSLGSGGNTEAFF. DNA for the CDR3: TGTGCCAGCAGCTTAGGGTCAGGGGGTAACACTGAAGCTTTCTTT.